A single sample gave rise to the 10 T cell receptor beta chains below, sequenced in a study of blood T cell repertoires in COVID-19. Profiling relied on immunoSEQ multiplex PCR, and the TCRdb table lists in-frame clones only, not all of them. The sample has 40,000 or so clones; 65% to 90% are singletons. The specimen was peripheral blood. The receptors were gathered from a man aged 35-49 years with active COVID-19.

This rearrangement joins TRBV6-4 to TRBJ2-3; the D gene is possibly TRBD2 (6 bases). V was pared by 5 bases and J by 2 bases, with 11 bases between. Germline-derived CDR1 and CDR2 are MRHNA and SNTAGT. The CDR3 has 14 amino acids. Here the CDR3 reads CASSSGSFTDTQYF. CDR3 nucleotide sequence: TGTGCCAGCAGTTCCGGGAGTTTCACAGATACGCAGTATTTT.

V is TRBV18 and J is TRBJ1-2, with no clear D. CDR3 length: 16 amino acids. Trimming removed 3 bases from V and 5 bases from J, with 19 bases in between. Germline loops: CDR1 KGHSH, CDR2 LQKENI. The CDR3 spells CASSPVGLQSRYGYTF. CDR3 bases: TGTGCCAGCTCACCCGTTGGGTTGCAGTCGCGGTATGGCTACACCTTC.

This clone was seen a few times. The chain couples TRBV27 to TRBJ2-1; no clear D. V lost 5 bases and J lost 6, with 8 bases in between. The CDR3 totals 12 residues. CDR1 is MNHEY, CDR2 SMNVEV, per germline (reference sequence). CDR3 sequence (DNA): TGTGCCAGCAGTACCTCGGGCAATGAGCAGTTCTTC. Its translation is CASSTSGNEQFF.

V usage is TRBV5-1 and J usage is TRBJ2-7; TRBD1 matches at 7 bases. The V gene end was trimmed by 7 bases and the J gene end by 4 bases; junction bases not matched to a gene: 14. This CDR3 is built from 15 residues. Germline loops: CDR1 SGHRS, CDR2 YFSETQ. The CDR3 DNA follows: TGCGCCAGCCGATACAACGACAGGGAATTTTACGAGCAGTACTTC. Its protein is CASRYNDREFYEQYF.

The chain recombines TRBV9 with TRBJ2-3; D is possibly TRBD1 (5 bases). Germline V gene sequence: CDR1 SGDLS, CDR2 YYNGEE. The V and J ends lost 3 bases and 0 bases respectively, with 11 bases between them. The CDR3 contains 15 residues. The CDR3 is CASSDRQTSTDTQYF. CDR3 DNA: TGTGCCAGCAGCGATCGACAGACGAGCACAGATACGCAGTATTTT.

The chain links TRBV5-1 to TRBJ2-2; the match to TRBD2 covers 12 bases. Germline loops: CDR1 SGHRS, CDR2 YFSETQ. This CDR3 is built from 17 residues. The J segment lost 4 bases and the V segment lost 4 bases, leaving 8 bases of the junction unmatched. The CDR3 loop reads CASSETSGLAGTGELFF. The DNA of the CDR3 is TGCGCCAGCAGCGAGACCTCGGGACTAGCGGGCACCGGGGAGCTGTTTTTT.

This clone was detected only once. The genes are TRBV27 and TRBJ2-7, with a possible D match to TRBD1 (6 bases). The germline V gene encodes CDR1 MNHEY and CDR2 SMNVEV (reference sequence). The CDR3 has 14 amino acids. V lost 5 bases and J lost 5, with 16 bases in between. CDR3 sequence: CASSPEQGIHEQYF. In DNA, the CDR3 is TGTGCCAGCAGTCCCGAACAGGGAATCCACGAGCAGTACTTC.

The J gene is TRBJ2-5, the V gene TRBV27; tentatively, D is TRBD1 (5 bases). Germline CDR1 MNHEY, CDR2 SMNVEV (reference sequence). The CDR3 loop spans 16 amino acids. V was trimmed by 0 bases and J by 5 bases, leaving 16 bases between them. The CDR3, as DNA: TGTGCCAGCAGTTTATCGGGCAGGGATGGAGTGGAGACCCAGTACTTC. Amino acids: CASSLSGRDGVETQYF.

This clone was seen only once. V gene TRBV15 combines with J gene TRBJ1-4; D is possibly TRBD1 (5 bases). Germline lookup yields CDR1 LNHNV and CDR2 YYDKDF (reference sequence). The CDR3 covers 15 residues. V lost 3 bases, J lost 5 bases, and 13 bases lay in between. As DNA, the CDR3 is TGTGCCACCAGCAGTCCGAGACAGCAAAATGAAAAACTGTTTTTT. Residues: CATSSPRQQNEKLFF.

The J gene is TRBJ1-2, the V gene TRBV19; D call uncertain. This CDR3 contains 19 residues. In germline, CDR1 is LNHDA, CDR2 SQIVND (reference sequence). V lost 6 bases and J 0 bases, leaving 26 bases between the germline ends. In DNA form, the CDR3 reads TGTGCCAGTAGAACCTATCTTGGTGGTCCCTCAAGCCCTAACTATGGCTACACCTTC. Amino acids: CASRTYLGGPSSPNYGYTF.